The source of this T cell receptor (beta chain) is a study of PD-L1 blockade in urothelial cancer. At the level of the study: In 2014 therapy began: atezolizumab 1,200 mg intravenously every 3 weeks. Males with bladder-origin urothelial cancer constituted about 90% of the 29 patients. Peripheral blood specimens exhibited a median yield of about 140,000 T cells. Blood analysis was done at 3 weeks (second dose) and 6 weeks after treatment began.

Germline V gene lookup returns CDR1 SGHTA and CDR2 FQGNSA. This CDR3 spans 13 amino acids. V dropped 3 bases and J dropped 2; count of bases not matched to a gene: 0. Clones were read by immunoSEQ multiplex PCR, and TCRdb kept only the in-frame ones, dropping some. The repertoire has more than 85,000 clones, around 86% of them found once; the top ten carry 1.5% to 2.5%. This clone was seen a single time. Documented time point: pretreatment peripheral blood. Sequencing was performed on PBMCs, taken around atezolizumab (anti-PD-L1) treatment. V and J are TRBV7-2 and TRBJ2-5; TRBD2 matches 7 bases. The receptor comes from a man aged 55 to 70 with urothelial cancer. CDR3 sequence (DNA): TGTGCCAGCAGCTTGCGGGGGCAAGAGACCCAGTACTTC. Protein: CASSLRGQETQYF. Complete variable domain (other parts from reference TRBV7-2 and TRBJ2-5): GAGVSQSPSNKVTEKGKDVELRCDPISGHTALYWYRQSLGQGLEFLIYFQGNSAPDKSGLPSDRFSAERTGGSVSTLTIQRTQQEDSAVYLCASSLRGQETQYFGPGTRLLVL.